This is a list of T cell receptor beta chains from one sample in a study of cytomegalovirus exposure and HLA in healthy donors. Some clones are missing from TCRdb's copy, which holds only in-frame ones; the method was immunoSEQ multiplex PCR. The table for this sample gives about 75,000 clones. Source material: PBMCs. These receptors all stem from a young man in good health and CMV-seropositive. Each CDR3 is given with its conserved first and last residue. Fields, in order: CDR3 protein, CDR3 DNA, V gene, D gene, J gene. The D gene is left open where the match is weak.

CASSLFWGRGHRDTGELFF | TGTGCCAGCAGTTTATTTTGGGGGAGGGGTCATCGGGACACCGGGGAGCTGTTTTTT | TRBV27 | TRBD2 | TRBJ2-2
CASSSLAGPLGKTQYF | TGTGCCAGCAGTTCCTTAGCGGGCCCACTCGGTAAGACCCAGTACTTC | TRBV6-5 | TRBD2 | TRBJ2-5
CASSLGYTGSLYEQYF | TGTGCCAGCAGCTTAGGATATACAGGTTCTCTCTACGAGCAGTACTTC | TRBV5-6 | . | TRBJ2-7
CASSSAGVPNSPLHF | TGTGCCAGCAGCTCGGCAGGGGTACCCAATTCACCCCTCCACTTT | TRBV7-6 | . | TRBJ1-6
CSVVVSGEQYF | TGCAGCGTTGTAGTCTCAGGCGAGCAGTACTTC | TRBV29-1 | . | TRBJ2-7
CASSDRDTAGEQYF | TGTGCCAGCAGTGACAGGGACACTGCGGGCGAGCAGTACTTC | TRBV6-4 | . | TRBJ2-7
CASSTSQINYGYTF | TGTGCCAGTAGTACCTCACAGATAAACTATGGCTACACCTTC | TRBV19 | . | TRBJ1-2
CASSSSGLGQPQHF | TGTGCCAGCAGCTCCTCGGGACTTGGGCAGCCCCAGCATTTT | TRBV5-6 | . | TRBJ1-5
CASSLDTSSGNTIYF | TGTGCCAGCAGCTTAGACACGAGCTCTGGAAACACCATATATTTT | TRBV5-5 | . | TRBJ1-3
CSVAGGTGAWDGYTF | TGCAGCGTCGCCGGCGGGACAGGGGCTTGGGATGGCTACACCTTC | TRBV29-1 | TRBD1 | TRBJ1-2
CASSIGGASTGELFF | TGTGCCAGTAGTATAGGGGGCGCCAGCACCGGGGAGCTGTTTTTT | TRBV19 | . | TRBJ2-2
CASSLGTGGDEQYF | TGTGCCAGCAGCTTGGGTACGGGAGGGGACGAGCAGTACTTC | TRBV5-6 | TRBD2 | TRBJ2-7
CASSASGGASEEQYF | TGTGCCAGCAGTGCTAGCGGGGGGGCGTCTGAAGAGCAGTACTTC | TRBV6-1 | TRBD2 | TRBJ2-7
CASSLGQGADTQYF | TGCGCCAGCAGCTTGGGGCAGGGGGCAGATACGCAGTATTTT | TRBV5-1 | TRBD1 | TRBJ2-3
CAISEGADEAFF | TGTGCCATCAGTGAGGGGGCAGACGAAGCTTTCTTT | TRBV10-3 | . | TRBJ1-1
CASSLVAGLYEQYF | TGTGCCAGCAGCTTAGTAGCGGGACTCTACGAGCAGTACTTC | TRBV5-6 | TRBD2 | TRBJ2-7
CSVTPVKGDPGYTF | TGCAGCGTCACACCGGTCAAGGGGGATCCTGGCTACACCTTC | TRBV29-1 | . | TRBJ1-2
CACLDSVSEQYF | TGTGCCTGCCTCGACAGCGTCTCCGAGCAGTACTTC | TRBV30 | . | TRBJ2-7
CAISDRGPTHGNTEAFF | TGTGCCATCAGTGACAGGGGGCCTACGCACGGGAACACTGAAGCTTTCTTT | TRBV10-3 | TRBD1 | TRBJ1-1
CASSVALPRRDRGNYGYTF | TGTGCCAGCAGCGTAGCCTTACCTCGCCGGGACAGGGGTAACTATGGCTACACCTTC | TRBV9 | TRBD1 | TRBJ1-2
CASSVQGEKLFF | TGTGCCAGCAGCGTCCAGGGAGAAAAACTGTTTTTT | TRBV9 | . | TRBJ1-4
CASSLGQGAGYTF | TGTGCCAGCAGCTTGGGACAGGGGGCTGGCTACACCTTC | TRBV13 | TRBD1 | TRBJ1-2
CASSFGHLNTEAFF | TGTGCCAGCAGCTTTGGACACCTGAACACTGAAGCTTTCTTT | TRBV7-9 | . | TRBJ1-1
CASSFGRQGIYEQYF | TGTGCCAGCAGTTTTGGACGACAGGGAATCTACGAGCAGTACTTC | TRBV27 | TRBD1 | TRBJ2-7
CASSIWRGGGKETQYF | TGTGCCAGTAGTATCTGGAGGGGAGGAGGGAAAGAGACCCAGTACTTC | TRBV19 | . | TRBJ2-5
CSAKANEQFF | TGCAGTGCTAAAGCCAATGAGCAGTTCTTC | TRBV20-1 | . | TRBJ2-1
CASSATPTLDTGELFF | TGTGCCAGCAGCGCGACTCCTACCCTCGACACCGGGGAGCTGTTTTTT | TRBV11-2 | . | TRBJ2-2
CASSLQNYGYTF | TGTGCCAGCAGTTTACAAAACTATGGCTACACCTTC | TRBV28 | . | TRBJ1-2
CASSFLLAGHTGELFF | TGTGCCAGCAGCTTCCTGCTAGCGGGGCACACCGGGGAGCTGTTTTTT | TRBV7-2 | TRBD2 | TRBJ2-2
CASSHTGTSGRGTDTQYF | TGCGCCAGCAGCCATACCGGGACTAGCGGGAGAGGAACAGATACGCAGTATTTT | TRBV4-1 | TRBD2 | TRBJ2-3
CASFPHSRSNGYTF | TGTGCCAGCTTCCCCCATTCGCGGTCGAATGGCTACACCTTC | TRBV5-6 | . | TRBJ1-2
CASSRNTEAFF | TGTGCCAGCAGCCGGAACACTGAAGCTTTCTTT | TRBV2 | . | TRBJ1-1
CASSIPTGGSAGYTF | TGTGCCAGCAGTATCCCCACAGGGGGCTCTGCTGGCTACACCTTC | TRBV28 | TRBD1 | TRBJ1-2
CASSQGSNQPQHF | TGTGCCAGCAGTCAGGGGAGTAATCAGCCCCAGCATTTT | TRBV28 | . | TRBJ1-5
CASSFRGTSYNEQFF | TGTGCCAGCAGTTTCCGTGGGACTTCTTACAATGAGCAGTTCTTC | TRBV28 | . | TRBJ2-1
CASSSPNGGDGVSYNEQFF | TGTGCCAGCAGCTCACCAAACGGAGGAGACGGAGTCTCCTACAATGAGCAGTTCTTC | TRBV9 | . | TRBJ2-1
CASAPGRVYNEQFF | TGTGCCAGCGCTCCCGGGCGGGTTTACAATGAGCAGTTCTTC | TRBV6-5 | . | TRBJ2-1
CASSHAGRKNTEAFF | TGCGCCAGCAGCCACGCGGGGCGGAAGAACACTGAAGCTTTCTTT | TRBV4-1 | . | TRBJ1-1
CASSLGTTSYEQYF | TGTGCCAGTAGTCTCGGGACTACTTCCTACGAGCAGTACTTC | TRBV19 | TRBD2 | TRBJ2-7
CASSLSGGAENIQYF | TGTGCCAGCAGTTTGTCAGGGGGCGCCGAAAACATTCAGTACTTC | TRBV28 | TRBD1 | TRBJ2-4
CASSLDRGGNSPLHF | TGTGCCAGCAGCTTAGACAGGGGAGGTAATTCACCCCTCCACTTT | TRBV7-9 | TRBD1 | TRBJ1-6
CASSQRTGATNEKLFF | TGCGCCAGCAGCCAAAGGACAGGTGCAACTAATGAAAAACTGTTTTTT | TRBV4-1 | TRBD1 | TRBJ1-4
CASSLNGNEQFF | TGTGCCAGCAGCTTAAACGGCAATGAGCAGTTCTTC | TRBV7-6 | . | TRBJ2-1
CASSSGKVTEAFF | TGTGCCAGCAGTTCGGGGAAGGTCACTGAAGCTTTCTTT | TRBV6-6 | . | TRBJ1-1